This T cell receptor beta chain appears in the sequencing data of a study of shared clonotypes between healthy human individuals. The overall study: Per donor, CD8 memory used one plate, CD8 naive used two, CD4 memory used three and CD4 naive used three.

There are 15 residues in the CDR3. J gave up 4 bases and V 0 bases, and 5 bases lay outside the gene matches. Germline assignment: CDR1 MNHEY and CDR2 SVGAGI. The data were produced by immunoSEQ multiplex PCR, yet TCRdb's version contains in-frame clones alone and is incomplete. Seen here are about 2.4 million clones, around 94% observed once, and the top ten hold under 0.15%. Whole-study findings and limits: Some naive CD4 clonotypes, about 5.5%, turned up in common across several donors.

As for this clone: What it recognizes is unknown.

The specimen sequenced was naive CD4+ T cells sorted from blood. Documented subset: CD45RA+ positively selected. The TCR originated in a man younger than 35 in good health. The chain links TRBV6-5 to TRBJ1-1; TRBD1 matches at 7 bases. Here the CDR3 reads CASSYSTGQGTEAFF. In DNA, the CDR3 is TGTGCCAGCAGTTACTCGACAGGGCAGGGCACTGAAGCTTTCTTT.